This T cell receptor beta chain was recovered during a study of Tregs in tolerant kidney transplant recipients (dated by TCRdb to the late 2010s). For the study in its entirety: Before combined kidney and bone marrow transplantation, this study identified donor-specific regulatory T cells using TCRbeta sequencing and then followed those same cells after transplant. TCRbeta repertoire sequencing was used in a few healthy controls to compare several ways of expanding Tregs specific for an allogeneic donor.

As to this clone: This receptor's antigen is unknown. Base qualities are not recorded, but no much larger clone differs from it by a single base.

Unstimulated Tregs (CD4+CD25+CD127-), CD4+ non-Tregs (CD4+CD25-), CD4 and CD8 cells were FACS-sorted from thawed PBMCs. Blood from healthy controls was obtained either from healthy volunteers or as purchased buffy coats. Healthy control blood was processed to PBMCs with a Ficoll density gradient and then cryopreserved, whereas patient PBMCs were collected both before and after transplant. Genomic DNA was extracted from sorted cells with the QIAGEN DNeasy Blood and Tissue Kit for TCRbeta CDR3 sequencing. High-throughput TCRbeta CDR3 sequencing was carried out commercially through immunoSEQ, with PCR amplification with bias correction and internal controls included. In the source study's methods: Unique productive TCRbeta sequences were defined by CDR3 nucleotide sequence where primers matched, and otherwise by CDR3 amino acid sequence together with Vbeta and Jbeta genes. To correct sorting error, sequences shared between sorted populations at a frequency ratio of 2:1 or less were removed; the rest were assigned to the higher population. A sequence counted as donor-reactive if, in CFSE-low cells, the sequence had a frequency of at least 0.01% and was expanded at least 5-fold compared with unstimulated cells. Repertoire divergence was quantified by Jensen-Shannon divergence calculated from the top 100 TCRbeta sequences ranked by frequency. For samples with multiple sequencing runs, sorting error was corrected in each run separately before the runs were combined. Held by TCRdb, this immuneACCESS table contains in-frame sequences only and omits some clones. Under half of the omission traces to an unresolved V gene where checked; the cause of the rest is unknown. That table supplies the V and J calls and clone size; D and trimming were determined from the DNA. The sample records about 240,000 clones, approximately 83% of which are singletons. Around 0.64% of the sample belongs to the ten largest clones.

Findings and caveats that apply to the study as a whole: The most biologically relevant and donor-specific TCRbeta repertoire appeared to be identified by expanding Tregs with activated donor B cells. Because only a small number of patients were included, the study had limitations, and the results will need to be validated in larger populations as well as under other immunosuppression protocols. Biological reproducibility was not directly assessed, although technical replication error appeared to be minimal.

Taken from the germline V gene, the CDR1 and CDR2 loops are SGHDT and YYEEEE. The CDR3 spans 14 residues, from the cysteine through the phenylalanine. Only the CDR3 DNA stays, 42 bases, in frame from base 1. The chain joins TRBV5-6 to TRBJ2-7; the D gene may be TRBD1 or TRBD2, since each aligns over 5 bases. Matching the DNA end better, TRBJ2-4 makes the J call doubtful. The origin of this receptor is a human donor in good health. The sample was CD4+ T cells from blood. The CDR3 protein: CASSLGPGTLIQYF. The nucleotide sequence is TGTGCCAGCAGCTTGGGTCCAGGGACCCTCATTCAGTACTTC.